The 6 T cell receptor beta chains below were found in one sample sequenced in a study of T cell responses to AZD1222 COVID-19 vaccine. Only in-frame clones appear in the TCRdb table, and some are missing; sequencing was by immunoSEQ multiplex PCR. Of about 120,000 clones in the sample, more than 80% were seen once. The input for sequencing was peripheral blood, taken on day 0 of AZD1222 vaccination. All receptors derive from an adult in good health.

This chain links TRBV7-9 with TRBJ1-5; D possibly corresponds to TRBD1 (6 bases). Germline V CDR1 and CDR2: SEHNR, FQNEAQ (reference sequence). V lost 0 bases and J 7 bases, leaving 10 bases between the germline ends. There are 14 residues in the CDR3. CDR3 coding DNA: TGTGCCAGCAGCTTAGCAGGGGGAGCGCAGCCCCAGCATTTT. Translated: CASSLAGGAQPQHF.

This chain joins TRBV14 and TRBJ1-4; D gene uncertain. CDR3 length: 15 amino acids. V lost 6 bases and J 6 bases, leaving 17 bases between the germline ends. The germline V gene has CDR1 SGHDN and CDR2 FVKESK. The CDR3: CASSTKSRRDEKLFF. CDR3 sequence (DNA): TGTGCCAGCAGTACAAAATCCCGGAGGGATGAAAAACTGTTTTTT. Filled out from reference TRBV14 and TRBJ1-4, the complete variable domain reads EAGVTQFPSHSVIEKGQTVTLRCDPISGHDNLYWYRRVMGKEIKFLLHFVKESKQDESGMPNNRFLAERTGGTYSTLKVQPAELEDSGVYFCASSTKSRRDEKLFFGSGTQLSVL.

The V gene is TRBV6-2 or TRBV6-3, the J gene TRBJ2-7; D may be TRBD1 (6 bases). The CDR3 totals 15 residues. The germline V gene has CDR1 MNHEY and CDR2 SVGEGT. The V and J ends lost 0 bases and 1 base respectively, with 10 bases between them. The CDR3 DNA reads TGTGCCAGCAGTTACTCCGGGACATTTTCCTACGAGCAGTACTTC. This translates into CASSYSGTFSYEQYF.

The V and J genes are TRBV9 and TRBJ2-7; no clear D gene. Between the trimmed V and J ends, which lost 6 bases and 1 base, there was a span of 17 bases. Germline assignment: CDR1 SGDLS and CDR2 YYNGEE. The CDR3 runs 15 residues. CDR3 sequence reads: CASNPWADRSYEQYF. The CDR3 DNA is TGTGCCAGCAACCCCTGGGCCGATCGATCCTACGAGCAGTACTTC.

The sample holds one count of this clone. The chain combines TRBV10-3 with TRBJ1-1; D is unresolved. Germline V gene lookup returns CDR1 ENHRY and CDR2 SYGVKD. The ends were cut back, 0 bases at V and 4 bases at J, with 6 bases in the middle. There are 13 residues in the CDR3. Here the CDR3 DNA reads TGTGCCATCAGTGAGTCGGAGGGCACTGAAGCTTTCTTT. Its translation: CAISESEGTEAFF.

This clone appeared once. The rearrangement uses TRBV3-1 (or the pseudogene TRBV3-2) and TRBJ2-7, with 8 bases fitting TRBD2. CDR3 length equals 16 residues. Germline CDR1 and CDR2: LGHDT and YNNKEL (reference sequence). V dropped 1 base and J dropped 9; count of bases not matched to a gene: 14. CDR3 in amino acids: CASSQGTGRGAFWQYF. The DNA for the CDR3 is TGTGCCAGCAGCCAAGGTACCGGGCGGGGGGCCTTTTGGCAGTACTTC.